The TCR beta chain under discussion was sequenced for a study of cytomegalovirus exposure and HLA in healthy donors (dated by TCRdb to the late 2010s). Context from the whole study: According to an earlier analysis of a few hundred of the donors, 150 million to 200 million T cells yielded roughly 110 million unique TCR beta sequences and about 300 Gb of sequence data. Because of strong linkage in the cohort, roughly five DR-DQ haplotypes were treated as single units for association and clustering. Both class I and class II loci were covered by HLA typing, at four-digit resolution. In an earlier analysis of several hundred of the donors, high-throughput TCR beta sequencing was used to judge whether each TCR beta V gene segment behaved as functional or pseudogenic. To study patterns of TCR occurrence, a later analysis re-analyzed previously published TCR beta repertoires from 666 donors and added high-resolution HLA genotyping. The study combined high-throughput TCR immunosequencing, statistical association of individual TCRs with disease status, and machine learning to predict cytomegalovirus infection status. The number of donors typed differed by locus, with about 629-630 for A, B, C, DRB1 and DQB1, over 500 for DQA1, about 610 for DPA1, and roughly 450 for DPB1. Among under 450 genotyped donors of the cohort, an average of roughly 240,000 unique TCR beta nucleotide sequences were sequenced per donor, around 20% of them non-productive. An early release that covered about 600 HLA-typed donors contained approximately 290 gigabases of sequencing data and tens of millions of unique TCR sequences. The aim of the study was to test whether cataloging public T cell receptors could identify signatures of past pathogen exposure. Of the approximately 400 genotyped donors, less than 85% were placed in the genetic ancestry cluster associated with self-reported Caucasian donors. Every repertoire in the discovery cohort had been generated on one and the same sequencing platform. The study used immunosequencing to profile the T cell repertoires of hundreds of subjects and linked those repertoires to cytomegalovirus serostatus. In addition to the first cohort of roughly 670 subjects, a separate validation cohort of around 110 different subjects was used. In the later analysis, no new phenotypic data were used to find candidate immune exposures; instead, reliance was placed on TCR beta sequences and their occurrence across donors. Genome-wide SNP genotypes for about 65% of the 666 donors were used in a later genetic analysis, which treated that subset as a discovery cohort. Donor age, sex, ethnicity and CMV serostatus were compiled alongside the repertoire data. Results the study describes overall, beyond this receptor: Correlated functional status among segregating V segments might be attributable to linkage disequilibrium, but an unknown experimental factor could not be ruled out. A later genetic analysis associated a missense DCLRE1C variant with V-gene and J-gene trimming of TCR beta chains, and an independent cohort replicated the association. Because HLA typing was unavailable for some donors at each locus, only the typed subset was used in association tests. A further reported finding was that TCR beta sequences accurately predicted the HLA-A and HLA-B alleles for most subjects in the first cohort. The presence/absence analyses assumed that sequencing depth was roughly uniform across donors, and that assumption may not be true. A later analysis reported that several top co-occurrence clusters appeared linked to parvovirus B19, influenza, CMV and Epstein-Barr virus. In vitro tests confirmed that three of the cytomegalovirus-associated TCR beta chains recognize cytomegalovirus antigens. This cohort had only TCR beta chains sequenced, and the lack of alpha or paired-chain data limited which features could be detected. Across donors, most TCR sequences were observed very rarely, whereas some public TCRs were present in many individuals. When HLA alleles, especially DR and DQ, strongly co-occurred, TCR associations were difficult to assign to individual alleles. In a later analysis, TCR association rates were found to vary across HLA loci, with the most associated TCRs seen for DRB1 alleles and the fewest for HLA-C alleles. The classifier was reported to diagnose cytomegalovirus status with high specificity and sensitivity in both the original cohort and the validation cohort. A total of some 180 TCR beta chains were listed by the study as associated with cytomegalovirus. Because counts were too low, 15 to 20 rarely observed V segments, including chromosome 9 orphons, were excluded from the earlier analysis of around 590 of the donors. Specific HLA alleles were associated with over 15,000 TCR beta sequences at a false discovery rate of 0.05 in a later analysis. Immune exposure information for the cohort was limited to CMV serostatus. It was suggested by the authors that the approach could potentially be generalized to other disease states and immunological phenotypes. A cluster of highly shared sequence variants was judged likely to represent a technical artifact of the sequencing pipeline. Because the 87-base-pair reads could not distinguish some IMGT-functional V segments, including TRBV6-2 and TRBV6-3, those segments were excluded. In an earlier analysis of 500 to 650 of the donors, most TCR beta V segments appeared in productive rearrangements about 90% or about 30% of the time, broadly matching IMGT annotations. A later analysis found that HLA-associated TCR beta chains were more clonally expanded and had lower generation probabilities than equally common non-associated chains. A later analysis found that most CMV-associated TCR beta chains appeared HLA-restricted, with HLA associations seemingly driven largely by CMV exposure. In a later genetic analysis, fewer N-insertions in productive TCRs were reported among donors in an Asian-associated ancestry cluster than the approximately 630-donor mean.

In regard to this clone: No cognate antigen has been identified for it. No much larger clone exists at a distance of one base, and base qualities are not known.

The cohort consisted of 600 to 750 healthy bone marrow donors. At the time of sampling, all cohort members were nominally healthy, though unrecorded immune exposures were likely present. The donor was CMV seronegative and was included in the group of under 450 seronegative cohort members. A peripheral blood sample was collected from each donor, and TCR beta sequencing was performed on peripheral blood mononuclear cells. The Qiagen DNeasy Blood Extraction Kit was used to extract genomic DNA from the blood cell samples. Counted from cysteine to phenylalanine, this CDR3 has 14 amino acids. Just the 42-base CDR3 DNA is kept, in frame starting at base 1. Relative to germline, V is missing 4 bases and J is missing 1 base, with 2 bases of the junction outside any gene match. Per the germline V gene, SGHDT is the CDR1 and YYEEEE is the CDR2. The method was the immunoSEQ multiplex PCR assay. A mixture of 60 forward primers for TCR Vbeta segments and 13 reverse primers for TCR Jbeta segments was used in the multiplex PCR. Amplification of the CDR3 region of rearranged TCR beta genes was performed with a multiplex PCR assay on genomic DNA. The Illumina HiSeq System was used to sequence the amplified TCR beta libraries as 87-base-pair reads. The paper's processing steps were these. In a later analysis, 70 million to 95 million unique TCR beta chains were counted across the 666 repertoires, and some 10 million of these chains were shared by at least two donors. To remove PCR and sequencing errors, raw reads were error-corrected and collapsed into unique sequences using a nearest-neighbor algorithm that merged closely related sequences. Alignment of CDR3 sequences to IMGT reference sequences was used to assign V, D and J gene segments. For a sequence to be retained, a match of at least six nucleotides to both a V gene segment and a J gene segment was required. Rearrangements were called productive when the CDR3 lacked stop codons and stayed in frame with V and J; all others were non-productive. Following IMGT convention, CDR3 was defined as the stretch from the second conserved V-encoded cysteine up to the conserved J-encoded phenylalanine. Sequences without an unambiguous match to a single V gene segment were excluded from the earlier analysis of 450 to 650 of the donors. An earlier analysis of a few hundred of the donors called V segments functional above 56.7% productive rearrangements and segregating when the between-donor standard deviation exceeded 5%. A statistical classification framework was built to diagnose cytomegalovirus status from the catalog of TCR beta chain sequences. V and J gene assignment, in a later analysis, came from comparing TCR nucleotide sequences with IMGT/GENE-DB human TR gene sequences. Using the TCRdist pipeline, a later analysis assigned CDR3 sequences along with most-parsimonious VDJ recombination scenarios. In a later analysis, each TCR beta chain was defined by its CDR3 amino acid sequence together with its V-gene family, and reads without a unique V-gene family were excluded. In a later analysis, nearly 600 highly shared, low-generation-probability nucleotide sequences were removed to address suspected cross-contamination and a sequencing artifact. For each public chain, a later analysis derived a clonal expansion index from normalized ranks of inferred template counts within each repertoire. In a later analysis, generation probabilities were computed using a VDJ recombination model fitted to out-of-frame rearrangements, and the results were checked against IGoR. In a later analysis, hypergeometric tests were used to score TCR-TCR, TCR-HLA and TCR-CMV co-occurrence, with a repertoire-size bias correction applied to TCR pairs. To estimate false discovery rates, a later analysis permuted the HLA or CMV assignments 20 times. In a later analysis, co-occurring TCRs were grouped using DBSCAN, with TCRdist sequence similarity added in when clustering inside HLA-allele-positive subsets. For co-occurrence clustering, repertoires with fewer than 30,000 or more than 120,000 public chains were excluded, along with a handful of repertoires with anomalous nucleotide sharing. As stored in TCRdb, this immuneACCESS dataset retains in-frame rearrangements with V and J assigned. A fraction of the clones does not appear; measured against another copy, unresolved V genes explain less than half of the discrepancy, and the remainder lacks a known reason. V, J and clone size are taken as reported in that table, and D and trimming were inferred from the DNA itself. The sample table records hundreds of thousands of clones; roughly 79% of these occur just once. The ten biggest clones cover around 0.57% of the sample.

This receptor was identified in a woman between 35 and 50 years old in good health and CMV-seronegative. The sequenced sample consisted of PBMCs. The V and J genes are TRBV5-6 and TRBJ2-1; 7 bases in between match TRBD1. The sequenced DNA is TGTGCCAGCAGCCAGGGACAGTCCTACAATGAGCAGTTCTTC. This yields the protein CASSQGQSYNEQFF.